Listed here are 30 T cell receptor beta chains from one sample, sequenced in a study of beta chain features in type 1 diabetes. Study results and limitations: Moderate but significant shortening of TCRB CDR3s was recorded in all four CD4+ subsets from Type 1 diabetes patients.

TCRB transcripts that were expressed got sequenced, as all of the isolated RNA had been reverse transcribed. Clones were sequenced by immunoSEQ multiplex PCR, and TCRdb holds only the in-frame ones, with some missing. The sample lists around 20,000 clones, 55% to 75% occurring once. The antigens these receptors bind are not known. What was sequenced was Tregs from blood. The receptors originated from a man between 18 and 29 years old with type 1 diabetes.

In DNA, the CDR3 is TGCGCCAGCAGCCAAGATAACAGGCACACTGGCTACACCTTC. Its protein is CASSQDNRHTGYTF. The genes are TRBV4-3 and TRBJ1-2; tentative D call: TRBD1 (5 bases). There are 14 residues in the CDR3. The V end was cut by 0 bases, the J end by 7 bases, with 12 bases between. The V gene's germline CDR1 is LGHNA and CDR2 YSLEER.

This clone was observed a few times. The V and J genes are TRBV4-1 and TRBJ1-4; 7 positions agree with TRBD1. The CDR3 covers 16 residues. The V gene's germline CDR1 is MGHRA and CDR2 YSYEKL. The ends lost 6 bases at V and 10 bases at J; junction bases unmatched: 17. In DNA form, the CDR3 reads TGCGCCAGCAGTCCTCGGCAAGGGCCCTCAGGGGGAAAACTGTTTTTT. It codes for CASSPRQGPSGGKLFF.

This chain uses TRBV6-5 with TRBJ1-4, with a possible D match to TRBD1 (6 bases). Germline V gene data show CDR1 as MNHEY and CDR2 as SVGAGI. Trimming removed 0 bases at V and 7 bases at J, with 12 bases between. This CDR3 contains 15 residues. The CDR3 bases are TGTGCCAGCAGTTACTCGGCGGGGGCGCGTGAAAAACTGTTTTTT. This translates into CASSYSAGAREKLFF.

The rearrangement links TRBV7-9 to TRBJ1-1, with unresolved D. CDR1 SEHNR and CDR2 FQNEAQ come from the germline V gene (reference sequence). The CDR3 is made up of 14 amino acids. V shed 2 bases and J shed 0 bases, with 7 bases lying between them. CDR3 coding DNA: TGTGCCAGCAGCTTATCTACAGTGAACACTGAAGCTTTCTTT. Protein sequence: CASSLSTVNTEAFF. Full variable domain (outside the CDR3, taken from reference TRBV7-9 and TRBJ1-1): DTGVSQNPRHKITKRGQNVTFRCDPISEHNRLYWYRQTLGQGPEFLTYFQNEAQLEKSRLLSDRFSAERPKGSFSTLEIQRTEQGDSAMYLCASSLSTVNTEAFFGQGTRLTVV.

The rearrangement uses TRBV7-2 and TRBJ2-1; possibly TRBD2 for D (6 bases). The germline gives CDR1 SGHTA, CDR2 FQGNSA. The ends were cut back, 1 base at V and 5 bases at J, with 12 bases in the middle. The CDR3 covers 15 residues. CDR3 nucleotide sequence: TGTGCCAGCAGCTTAGGCAGTAGCGGCCACAATGAGCAGTTCTTC. It yields the protein CASSLGSSGHNEQFF.

This sequence joins TRBV30 and TRBJ2-7; a possible D gene is TRBD1 (5 bases). This CDR3 has 13 residues. Trimming pared 4 bases from V and 5 bases from J, leaving 15 bases between. CDR1 is GTSNPN and CDR2 is SVGIG in the germline V gene (reference sequence). As DNA, the CDR3 is TGTGCCTGGAAAGGCCAGGGAATCCACGAGCAGTACTTC. Residues: CAWKGQGIHEQYF.

This sequence joins TRBV6-4 and TRBJ1-2; D is possibly TRBD1 (6 bases). Germline CDR1 MRHNA, CDR2 SNTAGT. This CDR3 is 14 amino acids long. V was cut by 1 base and J by 4 bases, with 10 bases left in between. The CDR3 DNA reads as TGTGCCAGCAGTGACTTGGGCAGGGGCTATGGCTACACCTTC. This encodes CASSDLGRGYGYTF.

The rearrangement uses TRBV28 and TRBJ2-3, with TRBD2 as a possible D gene (6 bases). The CDR3 length is 15 residues. Trimming removed 3 bases at V and 1 base at J, with 11 bases between. In germline, CDR1 is MDHEN, CDR2 SYDVKM. The CDR3 protein is CASSFGGLGTDTQYF. Here the CDR3 DNA reads TGTGCCAGCAGTTTCGGGGGTCTCGGCACAGATACGCAGTATTTT.

In this sample, this clone turned up once. The CDR3 nucleotides are TGTGCCAGCAGCTTAGACCTCTATTCCTACGAGCAGTACTTC. Its translation is CASSLDLYSYEQYF. The genes are TRBV11-2 and TRBJ2-7; no definite D call. Germline-derived CDR1 and CDR2 are SGHAT and FQNNGV. V lost 0 bases, J lost 1 base, and 7 bases lay in between. CDR3 length: 14 amino acids.

This rearrangement joins TRBV9 to TRBJ2-3, with 7 bases that match TRBD2. Per germline, CDR1 SGDLS and CDR2 YYNGEE. Germline trimming cut 4 bases from V and 0 bases from J; bases unmatched to any gene: 2. The CDR3 totals 14 residues. CDR3 sequence reads: CASSSSGSTDTQYF. The CDR3, as DNA: TGTGCCAGCAGCTCTAGCGGTAGCACAGATACGCAGTATTTT.

The chain recombines TRBV28 with TRBJ1-2; tentative D call: TRBD1 (5 bases). The CDR3 extends over 12 amino acids. The germline V gene has CDR1 MDHEN and CDR2 SYDVKM. With 8 bases removed from V and 3 bases from J, the gap between germline ends came to 10 bases. The CDR3 bases are TGTGCCAGCCAGGGTCTCGACTATGGCTACACCTTC. The encoded protein is CASQGLDYGYTF.

This rearrangement joins TRBV7-2 to TRBJ1-6; D is unclear. The CDR3 extends over 15 amino acids. Per the germline V gene, CDR1 is SGHTA and CDR2 is FQGNSA. Trimming took off 5 bases at V and 8 bases at J, with 16 bases between the two ends. CDR3 DNA sequence: TGTGCCAGCAGCATCGGGGTCCGGAGGGATTCACCCCTCCACTTT. Translation: CASSIGVRRDSPLHF.

This clone has just one count. The chain combines TRBV5-1 with TRBJ1-1; D is uncertain. V was trimmed by 4 bases and J by 0 bases, leaving 13 bases between them. This CDR3 contains 15 residues. CDR1 and CDR2 from the germline V gene are SGHRS and YFSETQ. The CDR3 loop reads CASSPPESMNTEAFF. As DNA, the CDR3 is TGCGCCAGCAGCCCTCCCGAGTCTATGAACACTGAAGCTTTCTTT.

This chain links TRBV27 with TRBJ2-3; TRBD2 aligns across 8 bases. The J segment lost 6 bases and the V segment lost 4 bases, leaving 6 bases of the junction unmatched. Germline V gives CDR1 MNHEY, CDR2 SMNVEV (reference sequence). The CDR3 loop spans 14 amino acids. The CDR3 sequence: CASSSSGGSDTQYF. Written as DNA, the CDR3 is TGTGCCAGCAGTTCCAGCGGGGGTTCGGATACGCAGTATTTT.

The rearrangement links TRBV4-1 to TRBJ2-1, with D possibly TRBD2 on 6 matching bases. CDR3 length: 12 residues. The germline V gene has CDR1 MGHRA and CDR2 YSYEKL. Trimming pared 4 bases from V and 12 bases from J, leaving 13 bases between. In DNA form, the CDR3 reads TGCGCCAGCAGCCGGGACTTAGCGACGCAGTTCTTC. This encodes CASSRDLATQFF.

A remark on this clone: Other DNA sequences in the same sample also yield this CDR3. The chain recombines TRBV7-2 with TRBJ2-7; 10 bases are a match to TRBD2. The CDR3 has 14 amino acids. V shed 3 bases, J shed 7 bases, and the junction held 6 bases outside the gene matches. Germline V gene lookup returns CDR1 SGHTA and CDR2 FQGNSA. The CDR3 DNA reads TGTGCCAGCAGCTTGGGGACTAGCGTAGGAGAGCAGTACTTC. This gives the protein CASSLGTSVGEQYF.

CDR3 sequence (DNA): TGTGCCAGCAGCCCCAGGTGGGGAGGCGATACGCAGTATTTT. Protein: CASSPRWGGDTQYF. The chain joins TRBV5-4 to TRBJ2-3; D is perhaps TRBD2 (6 bases). There are 14 residues in the CDR3. CDR1 is SGHNT and CDR2 is YYREEE in the germline V gene (reference sequence). V lost 4 bases, J lost 6 bases, and 15 bases lay in between.

The chain is built from TRBV30 and TRBJ1-3, with D perhaps TRBD1 (5 bases). In germline, CDR1 is GTSNPN, CDR2 SVGIG (reference sequence). The ends were cut back, 3 bases at V and 2 bases at J, with 14 bases in the middle. This CDR3 is built from 15 residues. CDR3 residues: CAWSGHAGTGNTIYF. CDR3 sequence (DNA): TGTGCCTGGAGCGGACATGCGGGAACTGGAAACACCATATATTTT.

The J gene is TRBJ2-7, the V gene TRBV7-9; tentative D call: TRBD2 (6 bases). Looked up from germline, CDR1 is SEHNR and CDR2 is FQNEAQ (reference sequence). This CDR3 spans 14 amino acids. V was trimmed by 3 bases and J by 7 bases, leaving 16 bases between them. Here the CDR3 reads CASSLGDWWREQYF. CDR3 DNA sequence: TGTGCCAGCAGCTTGGGGGACTGGTGGAGGGAGCAGTACTTC.

This clone has just a few counts. The genes are TRBV23-1 and TRBJ1-1; a possible D gene is TRBD1 (6 bases). TRBV23-1 is an ORF, and what it does is uncertain. The CDR3 is 17 residues long. The V end lost 2 bases, the J end lost 1 base, and 17 bases lay between the germline ends. As DNA, the CDR3 is TGCGCCAGCAGTCAACGACAGGTTGGGGGTCCGAACACTGAAGCTTTCTTT. As protein: CASSQRQVGGPNTEAFF.

The chain employs TRBV6-5 and TRBJ1-3; tentatively, D is TRBD1 (5 bases). V gave up 2 bases and J gave up 4 bases, with 12 bases separating them. Germline V gene sequence: CDR1 MNHEY, CDR2 SVGAGI. This CDR3 has 15 residues. CDR3 sequence: CASSYGGRLGNTIYF. The CDR3 DNA is TGTGCCAGCAGTTACGGGGGGAGGCTCGGAAACACCATATATTTT.

The genes are TRBV6-6 and TRBJ2-1, with TRBD1 matching 12 bases. This CDR3 is built from 15 residues. The ends lost 4 bases at V and 9 bases at J; junction bases unmatched: 7. Germline CDR1 is MNHNY and CDR2 is SVGAGI (reference sequence). In DNA, the CDR3 is TGTGCCAGCAGTTCGGGACAGGGGGCGCGTAGTGAGCAGTTCTTC. Translated, it gives CASSSGQGARSEQFF.

The CDR3 DNA is TGCGCCAGCAGCCTAGCGGGGGGAGATACGCAGTATTTT. Protein: CASSLAGGDTQYF. The chain carries TRBV5-1 and TRBJ2-3; 11 bases agree with TRBD2. The germline V gene has CDR1 SGHRS and CDR2 YFSETQ. The CDR3 contains 13 residues. Trimming cost V 4 bases and J 5 bases; bases outside gene matches: 0. The complete variable domain, with remaining parts taken from reference TRBV5-1 and TRBJ2-3, reads KAGVTQTPRYLIKTRGQQVTLSCSPISGHRSVSWYQQTPGQGLQFLFEYFSETQRNKGNFPGRFSGRQFSNSRSEMNVSTLELGDSALYLCASSLAGGDTQYFGPGTRLTVL.

The J gene is TRBJ1-6, the V gene TRBV7-2; D remains unclear. V dropped 1 base and J dropped 10 bases, with 14 bases sitting between them. The CDR3 length is 15 residues. Germline V gene data show CDR1 as SGHTA and CDR2 as FQGNSA. CDR3 sequence (DNA): TGTGCCAGCAGCTTAGAACCAGGTGTAGGCTCACCCCTCCACTTT. Amino acid sequence: CASSLEPGVGSPLHF.

This chain joins TRBV30 and TRBJ2-3; 8 bases line up with TRBD2. This CDR3 comprises 15 residues. Germline V lookup: CDR1 GTSNPN, CDR2 SVGIG (reference sequence). V lost 0 bases and J lost 1; bases outside the gene matches: 3. The CDR3 loop is CAWSVSGRGTDTQYF. Written as DNA, the CDR3 is TGTGCCTGGAGTGTCAGCGGGAGAGGCACAGATACGCAGTATTTT.

This clone was picked up one time. V and J are TRBV19 and TRBJ2-7, with D uncertain. The CDR3 totals 13 residues. Trimming took 3 bases from V and 2 from J, leaving 8 bases between them. Germline CDR1 reads LNHDA; CDR2 reads SQIVND (reference sequence). This CDR3 reads CASSIPRAYEQYF. In nucleotides, the CDR3 is TGTGCCAGTAGTATCCCACGAGCCTACGAGCAGTACTTC.

The chain has TRBV7-2 and TRBJ1-1; 8 positions match TRBD1. Per germline, CDR1 SGHTA and CDR2 FQGNSA. The trim removed 6 bases at V and 1 base at J, leaving 4 bases unmatched. The CDR3 runs 14 residues. CDR3 sequence (DNA): TGTGCCAGCAGGGACAGGGTGGGGAACACTGAAGCTTTCTTT. The encoded protein is CASRDRVGNTEAFF.

The chain is built from TRBV30 and TRBJ2-1; D is unresolved. V was cut by 2 bases and J by 3 bases, with 5 bases left in between. The CDR3 consists of 12 residues. Germline lookup yields CDR1 GTSNPN and CDR2 SVGIG (reference sequence). In DNA, the CDR3 is TGTGCCTGGAGTTTAGTCTACAATGAGCAGTTCTTC. Translating it yields CAWSLVYNEQFF.

The chain links TRBV5-1 to TRBJ2-3; TRBD2 agrees at 13 bases. Trimming at V came to 4 bases and at J to 3 bases, leaving 8 bases not matched to a gene. This CDR3 has 17 residues. The germline CDR1 and CDR2 sequences are SGHRS and YFSETQ. The CDR3 region has the DNA TGCGCCAGCAGCCCCGGACTAGCGGGAGTGGGGACAGATACGCAGTATTTT. Protein sequence: CASSPGLAGVGTDTQYF.

Only one count was recorded for this clone. V usage is TRBV6-1 and J usage is TRBJ1-2, with TRBD1 matching over 9 bases. V was pared by 6 bases and J by 5 bases, with 7 bases of the junction left unmatched. The CDR3 is 14 amino acids. Germline V gene lookup returns CDR1 MNHNS and CDR2 SASEGT. Written as DNA, the CDR3 is TGTGCCAGCAGACCTCCGGGACAGGGATATGGCTACACCTTC. Residues: CASRPPGQGYGYTF.